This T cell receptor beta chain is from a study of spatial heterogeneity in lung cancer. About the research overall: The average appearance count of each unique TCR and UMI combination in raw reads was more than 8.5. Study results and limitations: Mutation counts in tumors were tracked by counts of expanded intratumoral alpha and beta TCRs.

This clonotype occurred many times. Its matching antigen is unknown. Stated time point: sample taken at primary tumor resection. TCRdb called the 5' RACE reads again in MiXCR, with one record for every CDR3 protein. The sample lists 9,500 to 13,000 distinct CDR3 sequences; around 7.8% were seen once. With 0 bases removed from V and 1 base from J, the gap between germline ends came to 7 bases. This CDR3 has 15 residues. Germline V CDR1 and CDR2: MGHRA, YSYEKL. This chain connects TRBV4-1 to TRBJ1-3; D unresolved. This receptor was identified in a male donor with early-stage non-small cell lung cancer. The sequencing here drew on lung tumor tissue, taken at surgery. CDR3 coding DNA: TGCGCCAGCAGCCAAGATCCTGCGTCTGGAAACACCATATATTTT. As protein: CASSQDPASGNTIYF.